This T cell receptor (beta chain) was retrieved from a study of CD8+CD57+ T cells in acquired aplastic anemia. Study at large: An average of roughly 3 ug of DNA was obtained from sorted CD4+ and CD8+ cells.

The trim removed 6 bases at V and 3 bases at J, leaving 1 base unmatched. This CDR3 spans 12 amino acids. Germline V gives CDR1 MGHDK, CDR2 SYGVNS. Genomic DNA was employed as the template in profiling TCR beta VDJ and CDR3. Using its own MiXCR run on the reads, TCRdb lists one record per CDR3 protein. This sample yields around 170,000 distinct CDR3 sequences, of which just over 45% are seen a single time; under 3% belongs to the top ten. Details on this clonotype: Because it lacks the conserved phenylalanine or tryptophan at the end, this CDR3 is likely a read error.

The clonotype was recovered from a human donor in good health. The chain uses TRBV25-1 and TRBJ1-1; 7 bases line up with TRBD1. The source material was sorted CD4+, CD8+, or CD8+CD57+ T cells (not recorded which) from PBMCs. The CDR3 protein is CASRGQDTEAFV. CDR3 nucleotides: TGTGCCAGCAGAGGACAGGACACTGAAGCTTTCGTT.